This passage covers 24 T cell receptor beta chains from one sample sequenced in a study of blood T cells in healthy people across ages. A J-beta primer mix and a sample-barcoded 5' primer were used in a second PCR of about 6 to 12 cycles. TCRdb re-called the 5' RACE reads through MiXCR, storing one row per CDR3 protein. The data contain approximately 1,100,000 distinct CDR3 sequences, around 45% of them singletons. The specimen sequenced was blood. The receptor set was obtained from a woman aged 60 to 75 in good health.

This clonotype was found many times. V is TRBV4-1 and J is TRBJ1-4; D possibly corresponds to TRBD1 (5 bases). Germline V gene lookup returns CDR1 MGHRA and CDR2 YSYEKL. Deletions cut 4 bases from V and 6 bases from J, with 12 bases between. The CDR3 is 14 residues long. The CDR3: CASSLGTGDEKLFF. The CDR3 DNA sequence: TGCGCCAGCAGCCTAGGGACGGGAGATGAAAAACTGTTTTTT.

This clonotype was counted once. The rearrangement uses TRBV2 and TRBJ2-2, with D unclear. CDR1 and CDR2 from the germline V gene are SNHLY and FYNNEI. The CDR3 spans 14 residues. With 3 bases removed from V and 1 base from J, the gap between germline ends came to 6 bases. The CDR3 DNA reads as TGTGCCAGCAGTGAGAGAAGGAACACCGGGGAGCTGTTTTTT. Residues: CASSERRNTGELFF.

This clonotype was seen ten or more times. The CDR3 loop is CASSLALGGVQNTQYF. The CDR3 DNA reads TGTGCCAGCAGCTTAGCGCTCGGAGGGGTACAGAATACGCAGTATTTT. This chain uses TRBV7-2 with TRBJ2-3; D possibly corresponds to TRBD2 (6 bases). CDR1 and CDR2 from the germline V gene are SGHTA and FQGNSA. There are 16 residues in the CDR3. Trimming removed 0 bases from V and 7 bases from J, with 17 bases in between.

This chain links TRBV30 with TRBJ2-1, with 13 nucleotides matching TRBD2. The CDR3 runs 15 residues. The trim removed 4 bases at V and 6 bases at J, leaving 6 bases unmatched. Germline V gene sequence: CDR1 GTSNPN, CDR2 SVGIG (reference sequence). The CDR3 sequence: CAWTPLAGGFNEQFF. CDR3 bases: TGTGCCTGGACCCCACTAGCGGGAGGGTTCAATGAGCAGTTCTTC.

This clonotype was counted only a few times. The chain's CDR3 is CASSQDPSRQKNIQYF. The CDR3 bases are TGTGCCAGCAGCCAAGATCCTAGCCGCCAAAAAAACATTCAGTACTTC. V is TRBV3-1 and J is TRBJ2-5, with D tentatively TRBD2 (5 bases). TRBJ2-4 matches the DNA end more closely, so the J call is doubtful. CDR1 is LGHDT, CDR2 YNNKEL, per germline (reference sequence). The CDR3 has 16 residues.

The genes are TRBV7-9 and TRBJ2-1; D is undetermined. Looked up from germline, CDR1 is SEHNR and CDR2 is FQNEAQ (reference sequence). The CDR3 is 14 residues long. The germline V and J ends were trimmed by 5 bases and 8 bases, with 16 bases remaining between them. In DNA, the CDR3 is TGTGCCAGCAGCCCCGATCAAGTCGGCTATGAGCAGTTCTTC. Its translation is CASSPDQVGYEQFF.

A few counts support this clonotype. This CDR3 is CASSRAGTSGYEQFF. In DNA, the CDR3 is TGTGCCAGCAGCCGCGCCGGGACTAGTGGCTATGAGCAGTTCTTC. The chain employs TRBV11-2 and TRBJ2-1; 8 bases match TRBD2. The J segment lost 8 bases and the V segment lost 5 bases, leaving 11 bases of the junction unmatched. There are 15 residues in the CDR3. Germline loops: CDR1 SGHAT, CDR2 FQNNGV.

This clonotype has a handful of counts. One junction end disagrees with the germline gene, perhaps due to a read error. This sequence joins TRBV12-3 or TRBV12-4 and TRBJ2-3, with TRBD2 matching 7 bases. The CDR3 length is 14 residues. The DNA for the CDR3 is TGTGCCAGCAGTTTAACGACTAGCAGAGATACGCAGTATTTT. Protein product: CASSLTTSRDTQYF.

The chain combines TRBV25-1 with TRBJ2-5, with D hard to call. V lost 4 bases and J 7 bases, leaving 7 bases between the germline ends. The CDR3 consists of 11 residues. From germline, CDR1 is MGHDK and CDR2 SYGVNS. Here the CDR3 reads CASSAAGTQYF. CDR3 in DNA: TGTGCCAGCAGTGCCGCCGGGACCCAGTACTTC.

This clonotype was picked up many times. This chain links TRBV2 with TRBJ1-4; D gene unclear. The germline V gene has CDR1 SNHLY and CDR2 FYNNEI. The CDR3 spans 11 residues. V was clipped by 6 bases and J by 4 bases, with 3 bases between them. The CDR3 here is CASSRNEKLFF. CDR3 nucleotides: TGTGCCAGCAGCCGTAATGAAAAACTGTTTTTT.

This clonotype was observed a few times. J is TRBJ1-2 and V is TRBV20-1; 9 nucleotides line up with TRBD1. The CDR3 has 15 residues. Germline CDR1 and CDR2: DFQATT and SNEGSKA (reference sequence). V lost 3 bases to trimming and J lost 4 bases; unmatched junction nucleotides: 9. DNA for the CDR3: TGCAGTGCTAGGGCGCCGGGACAGGGAGCCTATGGCTACACCTTC. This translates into CSARAPGQGAYGYTF.

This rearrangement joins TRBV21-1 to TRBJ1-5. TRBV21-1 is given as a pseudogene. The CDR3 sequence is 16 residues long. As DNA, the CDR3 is TGTGCCAGCAGCAAATATTTAGGGGGAGGCAATCAGCCCCAGCATTTT. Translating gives CASSKYLGGGNQPQHF.

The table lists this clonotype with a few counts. Here the CDR3 reads CASSPGTSAVETQYF. Written as DNA, the CDR3 is TGCGCCAGCAGTCCCGGGACTAGCGCGGTGGAGACCCAGTACTTC. This sequence joins TRBV5-1 and TRBJ2-5; 10 bases map to TRBD2. V shed 5 bases and J 5 bases; nucleotides not matched to a gene: 9. Germline lookup yields CDR1 SGHRS and CDR2 YFSETQ. This CDR3 comprises 15 residues.

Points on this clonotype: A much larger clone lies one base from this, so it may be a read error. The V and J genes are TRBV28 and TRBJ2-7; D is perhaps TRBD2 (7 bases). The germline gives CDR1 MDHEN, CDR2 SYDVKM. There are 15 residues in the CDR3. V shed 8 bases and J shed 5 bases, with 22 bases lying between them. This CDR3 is CASRPWGGAYDEQYF. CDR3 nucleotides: TGTGCCAGCCGGCCCTGGGGGGGGGCCTATGACGAGCAGTACTTC.

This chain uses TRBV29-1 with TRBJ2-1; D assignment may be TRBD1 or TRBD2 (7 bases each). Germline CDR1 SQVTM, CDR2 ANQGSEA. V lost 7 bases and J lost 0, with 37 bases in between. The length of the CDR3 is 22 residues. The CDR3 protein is CSANRGDTAGSFLQSSYNEQFF. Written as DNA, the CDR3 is TGCAGCGCCAACAGGGGCGATACAGCGGGATCATTTTTACAGTCCTCCTACAATGAGCAGTTCTTC.

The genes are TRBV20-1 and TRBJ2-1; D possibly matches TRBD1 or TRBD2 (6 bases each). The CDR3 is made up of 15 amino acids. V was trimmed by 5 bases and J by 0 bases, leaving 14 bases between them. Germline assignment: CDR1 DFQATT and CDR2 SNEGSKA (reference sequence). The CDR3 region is CSAYGGAGSYNEQFF. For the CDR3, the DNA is TGCAGTGCTTACGGGGGCGCGGGCTCCTACAATGAGCAGTTCTTC.

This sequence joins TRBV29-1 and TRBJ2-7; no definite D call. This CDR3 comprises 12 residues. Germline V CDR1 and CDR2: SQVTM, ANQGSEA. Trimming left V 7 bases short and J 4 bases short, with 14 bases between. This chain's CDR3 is CSATPTPYEQYF. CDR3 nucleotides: TGCAGCGCGACCCCGACGCCATACGAGCAGTACTTC.

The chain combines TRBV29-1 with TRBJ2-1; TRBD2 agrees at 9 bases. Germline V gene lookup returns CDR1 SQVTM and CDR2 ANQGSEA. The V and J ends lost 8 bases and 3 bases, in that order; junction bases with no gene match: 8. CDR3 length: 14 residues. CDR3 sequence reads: CSTSSGDIYNEQFF. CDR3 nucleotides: TGCAGCACCTCTAGCGGGGATATCTACAATGAGCAGTTCTTC.

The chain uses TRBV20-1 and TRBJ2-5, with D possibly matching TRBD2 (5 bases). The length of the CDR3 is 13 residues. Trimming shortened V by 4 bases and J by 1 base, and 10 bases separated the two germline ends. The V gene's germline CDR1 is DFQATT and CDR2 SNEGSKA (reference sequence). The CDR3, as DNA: TGCAGTGCTAATATGGACTTCCAAGAGACCCAGTACTTC. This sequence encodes CSANMDFQETQYF.

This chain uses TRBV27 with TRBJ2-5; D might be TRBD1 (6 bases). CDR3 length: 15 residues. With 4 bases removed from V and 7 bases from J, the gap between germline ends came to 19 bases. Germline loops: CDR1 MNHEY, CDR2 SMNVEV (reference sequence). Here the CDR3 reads CASSSHSGVAGTQYF. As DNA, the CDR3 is TGTGCCAGCAGTTCCCACTCAGGGGTCGCCGGGACCCAGTACTTC.

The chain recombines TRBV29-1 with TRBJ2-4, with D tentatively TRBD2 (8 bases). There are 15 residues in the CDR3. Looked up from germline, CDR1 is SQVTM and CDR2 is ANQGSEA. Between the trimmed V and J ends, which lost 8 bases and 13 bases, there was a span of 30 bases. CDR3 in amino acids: CSLRGGPAGVNEQYF. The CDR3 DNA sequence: TGCAGCCTCAGAGGGGGCCCAGCGGGAGTCAATGAGCAGTACTTC.

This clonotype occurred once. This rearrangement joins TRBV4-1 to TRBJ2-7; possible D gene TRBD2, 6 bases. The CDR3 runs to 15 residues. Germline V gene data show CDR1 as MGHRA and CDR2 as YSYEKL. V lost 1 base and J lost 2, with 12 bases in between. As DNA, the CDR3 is TGCGCCAGCAGCCAAGGACGAGCGGGCCCCTACGAGCAGTACTTC. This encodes CASSQGRAGPYEQYF.

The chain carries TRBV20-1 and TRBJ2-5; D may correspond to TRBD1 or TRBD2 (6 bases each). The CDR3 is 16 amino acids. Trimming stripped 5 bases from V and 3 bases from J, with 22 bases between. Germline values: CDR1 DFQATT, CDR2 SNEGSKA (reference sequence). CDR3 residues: CSAPSPSEGGEETQYF. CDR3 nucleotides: TGCAGTGCTCCCTCGCCCTCGGAGGGGGGAGAAGAGACCCAGTACTTC.

The DNA for the CDR3 is TGTGCCAGCCTCCATGCCCTAGCCAAAAACATTCAGTACTTC. Translated, it gives CASLHALAKNIQYF. The V call is TRBV6-1, the J call TRBJ2-4; D gene uncertain. Germline CDR1 and CDR2: MNHNS and SASEGT. The V and J ends lost 8 bases and 0 bases respectively, with 11 bases between them. CDR3 length: 14 amino acids.